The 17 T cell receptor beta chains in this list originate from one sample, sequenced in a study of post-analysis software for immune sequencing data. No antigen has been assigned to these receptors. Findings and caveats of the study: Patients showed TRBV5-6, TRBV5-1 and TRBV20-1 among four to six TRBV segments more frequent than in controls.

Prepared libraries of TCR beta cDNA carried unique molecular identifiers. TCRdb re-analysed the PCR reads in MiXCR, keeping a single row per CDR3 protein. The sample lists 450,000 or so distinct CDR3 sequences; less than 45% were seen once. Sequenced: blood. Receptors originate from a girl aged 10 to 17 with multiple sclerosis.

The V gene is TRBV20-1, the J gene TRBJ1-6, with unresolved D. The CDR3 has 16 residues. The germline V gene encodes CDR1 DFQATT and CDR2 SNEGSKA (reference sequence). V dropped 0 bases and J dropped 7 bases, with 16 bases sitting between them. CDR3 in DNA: TGCAGTGCTAGAGATCTGGGCTGGACGGAAAATTCACCCCTCCACTTT. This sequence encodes CSARDLGWTENSPLHF.

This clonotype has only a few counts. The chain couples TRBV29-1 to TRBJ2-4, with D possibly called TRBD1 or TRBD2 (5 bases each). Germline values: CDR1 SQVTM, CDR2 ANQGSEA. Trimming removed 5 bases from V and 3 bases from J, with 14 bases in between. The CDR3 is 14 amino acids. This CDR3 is CSVWAGRGKNIQYF. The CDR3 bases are TGCAGCGTTTGGGCAGGGAGAGGCAAAAACATTCAGTACTTC.

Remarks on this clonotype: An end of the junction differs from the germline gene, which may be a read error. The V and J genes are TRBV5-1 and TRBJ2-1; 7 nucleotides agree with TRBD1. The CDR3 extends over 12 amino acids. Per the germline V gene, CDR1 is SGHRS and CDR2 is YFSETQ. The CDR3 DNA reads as TGCGTCAGCGCGACAGGGTACAATGAGCAGTTCTTC. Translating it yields CVSATGYNEQFF.

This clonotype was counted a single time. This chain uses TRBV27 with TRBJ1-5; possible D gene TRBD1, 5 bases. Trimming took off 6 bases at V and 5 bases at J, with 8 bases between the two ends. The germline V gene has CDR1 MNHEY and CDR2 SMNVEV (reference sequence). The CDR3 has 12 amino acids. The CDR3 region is CASSRDDQPQHF. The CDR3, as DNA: TGTGCCAGCAGCCGGGACGATCAGCCCCAGCATTTT.

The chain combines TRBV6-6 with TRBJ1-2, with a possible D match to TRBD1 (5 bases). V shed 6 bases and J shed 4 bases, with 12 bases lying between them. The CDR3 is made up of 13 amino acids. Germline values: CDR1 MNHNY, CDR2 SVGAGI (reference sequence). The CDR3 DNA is TGTGCCAGCAGGACGACAGTTACCTATGGCTACACCTTC. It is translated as CASRTTVTYGYTF.

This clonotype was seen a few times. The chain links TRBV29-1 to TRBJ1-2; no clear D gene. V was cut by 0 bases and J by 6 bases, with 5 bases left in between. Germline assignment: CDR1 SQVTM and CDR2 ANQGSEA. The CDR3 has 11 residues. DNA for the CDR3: TGCAGCGTTGAAGACCGGAATGGCTACACCTTC. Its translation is CSVEDRNGYTF.

The CDR3 loop is CASSYLSGVSYEQYF. CDR3 nucleotides: TGCGCCAGCAGCTACCTCTCCGGGGTCTCCTACGAGCAGTACTTC. The chain combines TRBV5-1 with TRBJ2-7; maybe TRBD2 (5 bases). Germline values: CDR1 SGHRS, CDR2 YFSETQ. Trimming took 3 bases from V and 0 from J, leaving 13 bases between them. CDR3 size: 15 residues.

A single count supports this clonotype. CDR3 in amino acids: CSARDQGQGGLAKNIQYF. The CDR3 bases are TGCAGTGCTAGAGATCAGGGACAGGGGGGGTTAGCCAAAAACATTCAGTACTTC. V is TRBV20-1 and J is TRBJ2-4; 11 bases agree with TRBD1. J was trimmed by 0 bases and V by 0 bases; bases with no gene match: 7. Germline V lookup: CDR1 DFQATT, CDR2 SNEGSKA (reference sequence). The CDR3 is 18 amino acids.

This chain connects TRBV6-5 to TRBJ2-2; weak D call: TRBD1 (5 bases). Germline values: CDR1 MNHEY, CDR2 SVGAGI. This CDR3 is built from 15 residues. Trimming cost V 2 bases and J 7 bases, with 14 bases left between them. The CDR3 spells CASSYQGISDGELFF. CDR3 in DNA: TGTGCCAGCAGTTACCAGGGAATCTCTGACGGGGAGCTGTTTTTT.

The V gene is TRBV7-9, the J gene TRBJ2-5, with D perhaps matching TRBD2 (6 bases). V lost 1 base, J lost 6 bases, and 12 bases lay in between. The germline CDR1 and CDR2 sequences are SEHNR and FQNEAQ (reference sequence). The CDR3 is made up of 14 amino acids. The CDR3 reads CASSLGSGTKTQYF. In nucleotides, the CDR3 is TGTGCCAGCAGCTTAGGTAGCGGTACTAAGACCCAGTACTTC.

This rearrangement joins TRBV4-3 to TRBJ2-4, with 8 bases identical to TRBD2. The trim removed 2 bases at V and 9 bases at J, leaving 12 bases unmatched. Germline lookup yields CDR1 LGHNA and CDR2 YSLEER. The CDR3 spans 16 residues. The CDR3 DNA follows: TGCGCCAGCAGCCAAACCGGGACGGGAGGGCGATTCATTCAGTACTTC. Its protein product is CASSQTGTGGRFIQYF.

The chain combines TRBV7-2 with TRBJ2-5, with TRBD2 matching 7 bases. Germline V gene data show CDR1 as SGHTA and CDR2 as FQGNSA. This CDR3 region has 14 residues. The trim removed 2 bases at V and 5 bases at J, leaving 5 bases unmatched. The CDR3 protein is CASSLRGRAETQYF. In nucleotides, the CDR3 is TGTGCCAGCAGCTTACGAGGGAGGGCGGAGACCCAGTACTTC.

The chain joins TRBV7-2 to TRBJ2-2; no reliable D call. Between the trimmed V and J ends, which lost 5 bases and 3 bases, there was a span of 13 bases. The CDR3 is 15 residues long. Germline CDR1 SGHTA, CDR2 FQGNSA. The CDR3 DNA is TGTGCCAGCAGCGATACCCCAACTTACACCGGGGAGCTGTTTTTT. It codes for CASSDTPTYTGELFF.

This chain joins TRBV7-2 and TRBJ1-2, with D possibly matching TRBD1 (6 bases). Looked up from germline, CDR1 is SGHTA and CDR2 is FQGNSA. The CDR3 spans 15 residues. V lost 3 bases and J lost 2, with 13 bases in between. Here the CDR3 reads CASSFQRTGNYGYTF. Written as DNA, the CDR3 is TGTGCCAGCAGCTTTCAACGCACAGGGAACTATGGCTACACCTTC.

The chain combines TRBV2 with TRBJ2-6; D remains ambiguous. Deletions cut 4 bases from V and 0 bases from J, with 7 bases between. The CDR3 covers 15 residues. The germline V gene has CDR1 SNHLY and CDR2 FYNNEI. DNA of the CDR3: TGTGCCAGCAGTGCCTTAGGCTCTGGGGCCAACGTCCTGACTTTC. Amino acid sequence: CASSALGSGANVLTF.

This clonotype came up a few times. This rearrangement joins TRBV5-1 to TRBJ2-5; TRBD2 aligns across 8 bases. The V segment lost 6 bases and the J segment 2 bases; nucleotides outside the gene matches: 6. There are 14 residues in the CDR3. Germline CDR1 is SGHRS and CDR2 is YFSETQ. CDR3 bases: TGCGCCAGCATCCCGGCGGGAGGACAAGAGACCCAGTACTTC. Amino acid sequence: CASIPAGGQETQYF.

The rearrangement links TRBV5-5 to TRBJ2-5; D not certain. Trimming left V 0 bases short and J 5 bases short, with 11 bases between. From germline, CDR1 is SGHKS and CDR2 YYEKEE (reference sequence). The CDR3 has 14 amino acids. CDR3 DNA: TGTGCCAGCAGCTTGGTGTGGAGCTGGGAGACCCAGTACTTC. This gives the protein CASSLVWSWETQYF.